These 28 T cell receptor beta chains came from one sample sequenced in a study of cytomegalovirus exposure and HLA in healthy donors. This table comes from immunoSEQ multiplex PCR, and its TCRdb copy is limited to in-frame clones, with some not included. Here the sample spans about 140,000 clones, just under 85% being singletons. Sequenced: PBMCs. These receptors all stem from a man aged 30 to 45 in good health and CMV-seropositive.

The V gene is TRBV29-1, the J gene TRBJ2-5, with 10 bases that match TRBD2. The junction had 8 bases not matched to a gene; V was cut back by 0 bases and J by 4 bases. CDR1 is SQVTM, CDR2 ANQGSEA, per germline. The CDR3 covers 16 residues. CDR3 in amino acids: CSVEDRRAGGRETQYF. The CDR3 coding sequence is TGCAGCGTTGAAGATCGTCGAGCGGGAGGGCGAGAGACCCAGTACTTC.

The chain joins TRBV5-6 to TRBJ2-7, with 8 bases that match TRBD1. Germline V lookup: CDR1 SGHDT, CDR2 YYEEEE. The J segment lost 2 bases and the V segment lost 4 bases, leaving 2 bases of the junction unmatched. The CDR3 length is 13 residues. The CDR3 loop is CASSPDRAYEQYF. CDR3 in DNA: TGTGCCAGCAGCCCGGACAGGGCCTACGAGCAGTACTTC.

The chain couples TRBV27 to TRBJ1-1; D not certain. In germline, CDR1 is MNHEY, CDR2 SMNVEV (reference sequence). V was cut by 1 base and J by 5 bases, with 14 bases left in between. This CDR3 region has 15 residues. This CDR3 is CASSLWRDRGTEAFF. CDR3 coding DNA: TGTGCCAGCAGTTTATGGCGTGACCGGGGAACTGAAGCTTTCTTT.

The chain joins TRBV5-4 to TRBJ2-3; 7 bases line up with TRBD2. J gave up 2 bases and V 3 bases, and 3 bases lay outside the gene matches. CDR3 length: 14 amino acids. Germline CDR1 reads SGHNT; CDR2 reads YYREEE (reference sequence). CDR3 sequence reads: CASSSGLVTDTQYF. For the CDR3, the DNA is TGTGCCAGCAGCTCCGGACTAGTCACAGATACGCAGTATTTT. Full variable domain (missing parts from reference TRBV5-4 and TRBJ2-3): ETGVTQSPTHLIKTRGQQVTLRCSSQSGHNTVSWYQQALGQGPQFIFQYYREEENGRGNFPPRFSGLQFPNYSSELNVNALELDDSALYLCASSSGLVTDTQYFGPGTRLTVL.

The chain couples TRBV19 to TRBJ1-5; TRBD1 might be the D (5 bases). There are 15 residues in the CDR3. Trimming took 10 bases from V and 2 from J, leaving 18 bases between them. Germline loops: CDR1 LNHDA, CDR2 SQIVND (reference sequence). The DNA for the CDR3 is TGTGCCACCACAAACAGGTTTATGGGCAATCAGCCCCAGCATTTT. The encoded protein is CATTNRFMGNQPQHF.

The chain combines TRBV7-9 with TRBJ2-7; tentatively, D is TRBD1 (6 bases). The CDR3 totals 15 residues. The ends were cut back, 1 base at V and 2 bases at J, with 12 bases in the middle. In germline, CDR1 is SEHNR, CDR2 FQNEAQ (reference sequence). CDR3 protein: CASSLGKTGPYEQYF. The CDR3, as DNA: TGTGCCAGCAGCTTAGGCAAAACAGGGCCCTACGAGCAGTACTTC.

The chain carries TRBV7-6 and TRBJ2-3; D unresolved. CDR1 is SGHVS and CDR2 is FNYEAQ in the germline V gene. The CDR3 loop spans 14 amino acids. Trimming took 3 bases from V and 2 from J, leaving 9 bases between them. The CDR3 protein is CASSFIQTTDTQYF. CDR3 DNA: TGTGCCAGCAGCTTCATACAGACCACAGATACGCAGTATTTT.

This chain uses TRBV9 with TRBJ1-3, with 11 bases lining up with TRBD1. Per germline, CDR1 SGDLS and CDR2 YYNGEE. The CDR3 sequence is 17 residues long. Germline trimming cut 5 bases from V and 3 bases from J; bases unmatched to any gene: 10. The CDR3 loop is CASRPGQGVIDGNTIYF. The CDR3 DNA reads as TGTGCCAGCAGACCGGGACAGGGGGTTATTGATGGAAACACCATATATTTT.

CDR3 DNA: TGTGCCAGCAGCTTCGACAGGGGAACCTACGAGCAGTACTTC. It encodes CASSFDRGTYEQYF. The chain is built from TRBV7-3 and TRBJ2-7; 8 bases map to TRBD1. This CDR3 has 14 residues. J lost 2 bases, V lost 3 bases, and 3 bases had no gene match. The germline V gene has CDR1 SGHTA and CDR2 FQGTGA.

This clone was picked up one time. The chain links TRBV6-5 to TRBJ1-5; TRBD1 is a possible D gene (6 bases). V was trimmed by 0 bases and J by 2 bases, leaving 8 bases between them. Looked up from germline, CDR1 is MNHEY and CDR2 is SVGAGI. The CDR3 runs 15 residues. The CDR3 region is CASSYSWTGNQPQHF. The CDR3 DNA sequence: TGTGCCAGCAGTTACTCGTGGACAGGCAATCAGCCCCAGCATTTT.

The chain couples TRBV19 to TRBJ1-5; a possible D gene is TRBD1 (5 bases). The germline V gene encodes CDR1 LNHDA and CDR2 SQIVND (reference sequence). The CDR3 length is 16 residues. Trimming took off 5 bases at V and 9 bases at J, with 23 bases between the two ends. CDR3 sequence: CASSPGMSGGRGPQHF. Written as DNA, the CDR3 is TGTGCCAGTAGTCCCGGGATGTCGGGGGGTCGCGGGCCCCAGCATTTT.

This clone turned up a few times. CDR3 in DNA: TGCGCCAGCAGTGATTCCGGAAGAGGGACTGAAGCTTTCTTT. It specifies CASSDSGRGTEAFF. The rearrangement links TRBV10-2 to TRBJ1-1, with D uncertain. The CDR3 runs to 14 residues. V was cut by 3 bases and J by 5 bases, with 13 bases left in between. Germline V gene data show CDR1 as WSHSY and CDR2 as SAAADI.

The chain has TRBV4-1 and TRBJ2-1; TRBD1 aligns across 9 bases. The CDR3 has 13 amino acids. The germline V gene has CDR1 MGHRA and CDR2 YSYEKL. Losses at the gene ends were 8 bases for V and 6 bases for J; bases not matched to a gene: 5. The CDR3 here is CASGGQGRNEQFF. The CDR3 nucleotides are TGCGCCAGCGGGGGACAGGGTCGCAATGAGCAGTTCTTC.

The gene calls are TRBV9 and TRBJ2-1; TRBD2 might be the D (6 bases). CDR3 length equals 17 residues. Trimming shortened V by 0 bases and J by 9 bases, and 22 bases separated the two germline ends. Germline CDR1 and CDR2: SGDLS and YYNGEE. The CDR3 region is CASSVEVRDSPRSEQFF. CDR3 nucleotide sequence: TGTGCCAGCAGCGTAGAGGTTCGGGACTCGCCTAGAAGTGAGCAGTTCTTC.

This rearrangement joins TRBV6-5 to TRBJ2-7, with 8 bases aligning to TRBD2. Germline trimming cut 6 bases from V and 2 bases from J; bases unmatched to any gene: 9. There are 15 residues in the CDR3. Germline loops: CDR1 MNHEY, CDR2 SVGAGI. In nucleotides, the CDR3 is TGTGCCAGCAGCTCTTTGGGACTAGGGACCTACGAGCAGTACTTC. As protein: CASSSLGLGTYEQYF.

The J gene is TRBJ2-1, the V gene TRBV6-5; D is perhaps TRBD2 (6 bases). The CDR3 runs 15 residues. CDR1 and CDR2 from the germline V gene are MNHEY and SVGAGI. V was pared by 6 bases and J by 4 bases, with 16 bases between. CDR3 coding DNA: TGTGCCAGCAGCCTGTCGGGGACTGATTACAATGAGCAGTTCTTC. Amino acids: CASSLSGTDYNEQFF.

The J gene is TRBJ1-1, the V gene TRBV29-1; D might be TRBD1 (5 bases). This CDR3 region has 15 residues. The germline gives CDR1 SQVTM, CDR2 ANQGSEA. The V end was cut by 7 bases, the J end by 0 bases, with 18 bases between. CDR3 bases: TGCAGCGCGAGAGGTGGGGGGTGGATGAACACTGAAGCTTTCTTT. Protein sequence: CSARGGGWMNTEAFF.

This chain uses TRBV5-1 with TRBJ2-2; 9 nucleotides align to TRBD1. The length of the CDR3 is 16 residues. V lost 2 bases to trimming and J lost 2 bases; unmatched junction nucleotides: 4. CDR1 SGHRS and CDR2 YFSETQ come from the germline V gene. This chain's CDR3 is CASSFRTGANTGELFF. The CDR3, as DNA: TGCGCCAGCAGCTTCCGGACAGGGGCAAACACCGGGGAGCTGTTTTTT.

The chain employs TRBV5-1 and TRBJ2-6; weak D call: TRBD2 (6 bases). There are 15 residues in the CDR3. In germline, CDR1 is SGHRS, CDR2 YFSETQ. The V end lost 3 bases, the J end lost 0 bases, and 7 bases lay between the germline ends. CDR3 coding DNA: TGCGCCAGCAGCTACGGGAGCTCTGGGGCCAACGTCCTGACTTTC. It is translated as CASSYGSSGANVLTF.

This clone was observed once. V gene TRBV2 combines with J gene TRBJ1-1; no clear D. Germline CDR1 and CDR2: SNHLY and FYNNEI. V was trimmed by 8 bases and J by 0 bases, leaving 10 bases between them. The CDR3 covers 13 residues. In DNA form, the CDR3 reads TGTGCCAGCCGTGGAGATTTGAACACTGAAGCTTTCTTT. Translating gives CASRGDLNTEAFF. Based on the CDR3 plus reference TRBV2 and TRBJ1-1, the full variable domain is EPEVTQTPSHQVTQMGQEVILRCVPISNHLYFYWYRQILGQKVEFLVSFYNNEISEKSEIFDDQFSVERPDGSNFTLKIRSTKLEDSAMYFCASRGDLNTEAFFGQGTRLTVV.

The chain combines TRBV6-5 with TRBJ2-7; possibly TRBD1 for D (6 bases). V was pared by 7 bases and J by 5 bases, with 15 bases between. The CDR3 length is 13 residues. From germline, CDR1 is MNHEY and CDR2 SVGAGI. The CDR3 sequence: CASTQGTKHEQYF. Here the CDR3 DNA reads TGTGCCAGCACCCAGGGGACGAAGCACGAGCAGTACTTC.

This rearrangement joins TRBV5-1 to TRBJ1-1; D remains ambiguous. This CDR3 spans 16 amino acids. Germline-derived CDR1 and CDR2 are SGHRS and YFSETQ. V gave up 0 bases and J gave up 1 base, with 13 bases separating them. This CDR3 reads CASSLASGVGNTEAFF. Written as DNA, the CDR3 is TGCGCCAGCAGCTTGGCCTCCGGGGTGGGGAACACTGAAGCTTTCTTT.

J is TRBJ2-1 and V is TRBV7-3; D uncertain. Germline V gene data show CDR1 as SGHTA and CDR2 as FQGTGA. V lost 2 bases and J lost 6, with 14 bases in between. The CDR3 contains 15 residues. Here the CDR3 reads CASSLEAFPGNEQFF. CDR3 coding DNA: TGTGCCAGCAGCTTAGAGGCCTTTCCTGGCAATGAGCAGTTCTTC.

The count of this clone is one. The chain couples TRBV5-1 to TRBJ2-1, with 10 bases lining up with TRBD2. The J segment lost 4 bases and the V segment lost 4 bases, leaving 2 bases of the junction unmatched. The CDR3 loop spans 14 amino acids. Per the germline V gene, CDR1 is SGHRS and CDR2 is YFSETQ. The CDR3 protein is CASSDSGGYNEQFF. The CDR3 DNA follows: TGCGCCAGCAGCGATAGCGGGGGGTACAATGAGCAGTTCTTC.

The chain links TRBV5-8 to TRBJ2-7; 8 positions match TRBD2. J gave up 4 bases and V 4 bases, and 10 bases lay outside the gene matches. Germline V lookup: CDR1 SGHTS, CDR2 YDEGEE. This CDR3 has 15 residues. CDR3 sequence: CASSKPGLVSYEQYF. The CDR3, as DNA: TGTGCCAGCAGCAAGCCGGGACTAGTATCGTACGAGCAGTACTTC.

This sequence joins TRBV5-1 and TRBJ2-2; TRBD1 matches at 12 bases. The CDR3 is made up of 16 amino acids. In germline, CDR1 is SGHRS, CDR2 YFSETQ. The trim removed 4 bases at V and 5 bases at J, leaving 6 bases unmatched. CDR3 in amino acids: CASSTGQGARTGELFF. CDR3 sequence (DNA): TGCGCCAGCAGCACGGGACAGGGGGCAAGGACCGGGGAGCTGTTTTTT.

The chain combines TRBV6-1 with TRBJ1-2; D remains ambiguous. The CDR3 runs to 14 residues. V lost 7 bases to trimming and J lost 0 bases, with 12 bases between them. The germline V gene encodes CDR1 MNHNS and CDR2 SASEGT. The CDR3 region has the DNA TGTGCCAGCAAGAATGGACTTACTAACTATGGCTACACCTTC. Protein sequence: CASKNGLTNYGYTF.

The chain links TRBV28 to TRBJ1-3; D uncertain. Germline V CDR1 and CDR2: MDHEN, SYDVKM. The CDR3 is 14 amino acids. Trimming removed 6 bases from V and 0 bases from J, with 9 bases in between. The chain's CDR3 is CASSKTDSGNTIYF. CDR3 bases: TGTGCCAGCAGCAAAACAGACTCTGGAAACACCATATATTTT.